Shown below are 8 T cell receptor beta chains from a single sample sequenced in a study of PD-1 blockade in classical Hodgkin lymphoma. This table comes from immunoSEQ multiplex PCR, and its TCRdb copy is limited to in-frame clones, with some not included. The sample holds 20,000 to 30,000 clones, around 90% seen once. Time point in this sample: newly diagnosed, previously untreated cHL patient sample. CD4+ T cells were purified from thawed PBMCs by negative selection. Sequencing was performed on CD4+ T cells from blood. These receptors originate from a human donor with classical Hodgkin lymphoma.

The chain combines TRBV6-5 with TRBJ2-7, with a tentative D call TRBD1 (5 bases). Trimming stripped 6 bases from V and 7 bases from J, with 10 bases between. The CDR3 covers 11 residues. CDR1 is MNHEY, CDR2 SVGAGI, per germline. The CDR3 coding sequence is TGTGCCAGCAGCCGGCCAGGGGAGCAGTACTTC. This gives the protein CASSRPGEQYF.

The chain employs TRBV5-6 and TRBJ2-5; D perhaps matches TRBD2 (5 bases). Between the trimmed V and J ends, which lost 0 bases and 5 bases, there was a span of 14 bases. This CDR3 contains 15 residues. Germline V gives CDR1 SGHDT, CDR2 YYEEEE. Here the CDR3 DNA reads TGTGCCAGCAGCTTGGGAGCAGGTCCGGGGGAGACCCAGTACTTC. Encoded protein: CASSLGAGPGETQYF.

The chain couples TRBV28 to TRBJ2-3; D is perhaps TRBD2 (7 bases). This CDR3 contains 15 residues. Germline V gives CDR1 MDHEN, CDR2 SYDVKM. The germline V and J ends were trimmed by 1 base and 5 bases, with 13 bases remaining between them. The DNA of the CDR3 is TGTGCCAGCAGTTTATCCGCGGGGGCCCTAGATACGCAGTATTTT. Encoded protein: CASSLSAGALDTQYF.

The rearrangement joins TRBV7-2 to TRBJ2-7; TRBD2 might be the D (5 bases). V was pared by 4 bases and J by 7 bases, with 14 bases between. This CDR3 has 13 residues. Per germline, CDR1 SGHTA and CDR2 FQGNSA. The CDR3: CASSWGTRREQYF. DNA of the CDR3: TGTGCCAGCAGCTGGGGTACCCGGAGGGAGCAGTACTTC. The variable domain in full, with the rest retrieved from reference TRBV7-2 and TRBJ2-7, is GAGVSQSPSNKVTEKGKDVELRCDPISGHTALYWYRQSLGQGLEFLIYFQGNSAPDKSGLPSDRFSAERTGGSVSTLTIQRTQQEDSAVYLCASSWGTRREQYFGPGTRLTVT.

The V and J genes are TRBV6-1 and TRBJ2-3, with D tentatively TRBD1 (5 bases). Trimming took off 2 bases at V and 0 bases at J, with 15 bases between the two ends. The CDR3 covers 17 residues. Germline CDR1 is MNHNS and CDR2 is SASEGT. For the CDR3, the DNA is TGTGCCAGCAGTGAATCCATAGGGGCGCATAGCACAGATACGCAGTATTTT. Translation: CASSESIGAHSTDTQYF.

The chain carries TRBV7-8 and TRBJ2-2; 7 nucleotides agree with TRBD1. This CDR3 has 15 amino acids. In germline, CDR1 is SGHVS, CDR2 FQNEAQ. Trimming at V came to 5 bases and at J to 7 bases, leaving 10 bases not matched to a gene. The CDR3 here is CASSLDDRAGGELFF. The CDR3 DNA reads TGTGCCAGCAGCCTAGATGACAGGGCGGGCGGGGAGCTGTTTTTT.

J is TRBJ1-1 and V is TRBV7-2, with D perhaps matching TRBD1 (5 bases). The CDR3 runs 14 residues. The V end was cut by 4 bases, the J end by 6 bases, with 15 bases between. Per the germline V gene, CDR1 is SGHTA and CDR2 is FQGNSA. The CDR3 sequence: CASSSWDFPPEAFF. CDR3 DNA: TGTGCCAGCAGCTCCTGGGACTTTCCCCCTGAAGCTTTCTTT.

The CDR3 sequence is CASSLGTTTDTQYF. The CDR3 DNA sequence: TGTGCCAGCAGCTTAGGGACCACCACAGATACGCAGTATTTT. The chain has TRBV7-7 and TRBJ2-3; D gene uncertain. Trimming cost V 1 base and J 2 bases, with 7 bases left between them. This CDR3 contains 14 residues. From germline, CDR1 is SSHAT and CDR2 FNYEAQ (reference sequence).